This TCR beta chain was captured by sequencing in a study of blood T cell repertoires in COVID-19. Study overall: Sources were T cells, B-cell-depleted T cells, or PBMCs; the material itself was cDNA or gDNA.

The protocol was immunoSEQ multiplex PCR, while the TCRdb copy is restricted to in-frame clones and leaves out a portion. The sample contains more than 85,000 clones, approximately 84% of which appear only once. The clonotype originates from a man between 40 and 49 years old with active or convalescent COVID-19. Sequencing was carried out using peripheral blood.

In nucleotides, the CDR3 is TGTGCCAGCAGCCAAGATTGGGGCAGGGCGATGGGGAATTCACCCCTCCACTTT. Its translation: CASSQDWGRAMGNSPLHF. The gene calls are TRBV4-2 and TRBJ1-6; the D gene is possibly TRBD1 (5 bases). The CDR3 has 18 amino acids. Germline V CDR1 and CDR2: LGHNA, YNFKEQ. Trimming took 0 bases from V and 7 from J, leaving 19 bases between them.